Listed below are T cell receptor beta chains from one sample, sequenced in a study of blood T cell repertoires in COVID-19. Measured with immunoSEQ multiplex PCR; TCRdb has only the in-frame clones, and not every one. Seen here are about 270,000 clones, under 90% observed once, and the top ten hold about 3.4%. Sequenced input: peripheral blood. Receptors were obtained from a woman younger than 30 with acute or convalescent COVID-19. Both conserved end residues are part of each CDR3. A D gene is named only where the DNA matches it firmly. Clone sizes are given selectively: once, few, many, or a class where the clone is expanded.

CDR3 length: 12
V gene: TRBV6-2/TRBV6-3
D gene: NA
J gene: TRBJ2-2
clone size: once
CDR3 DNA: TGTGCCAGCAGTCTCAGTGGCGGGGAGCTGTTTTTT
CDR3 protein: CASSLSGGELFF

CDR3 length: 16
V gene: TRBV2
D gene: TRBD2
J gene: TRBJ2-1
clone size: NA
CDR3 DNA: TGTGCCAGCAGTGAACCCCCTAGCGGGAGTCGAAATGAGCAGTTCTTC
CDR3 protein: CASSEPPSGSRNEQFF

CDR3 length: 13
V gene: TRBV7-2
D gene: NA
J gene: TRBJ1-2
clone size: few
CDR3 DNA: TGTGCCAGCAGCCTTCTGGGGGCGCGCGGCTACACCTTC
CDR3 protein: CASSLLGARGYTF

CDR3 length: 16
V gene: TRBV7-6
D gene: TRBD2
J gene: TRBJ2-1
clone size: few
CDR3 DNA: TGTGCCAGCAGCACAACCGCGACTAGCGCTCACAATGAGCAGTTCTTC
CDR3 protein: CASSTTATSAHNEQFF

CDR3 length: 19
V gene: TRBV6-6
D gene: NA
J gene: TRBJ2-5
clone size: NA
CDR3 DNA: TGTGCCAGCAGTCGAAGCCCTCCCGGGTCCCTGATGTATGGGGAGACCCAGTACTTC
CDR3 protein: CASSRSPPGSLMYGETQYF

CDR3 length: 20
V gene: TRBV14
D gene: TRBD1
J gene: TRBJ2-6
clone size: NA
CDR3 DNA: TGTGCCAGCAGTCCCTTTTTGTGGGACAGAAATTTCTCTGGGGCCAACGTCCTGACTTTC
CDR3 protein: CASSPFLWDRNFSGANVLTF

CDR3 length: 15
V gene: TRBV18
D gene: NA
J gene: TRBJ2-7
clone size: NA
CDR3 DNA: TGTGCCAGCTCCCCCGACAGATCCAGCTCCTACGAGCAGTACTTC
CDR3 protein: CASSPDRSSSYEQYF

CDR3 length: 16
V gene: TRBV7-2
D gene: TRBD1
J gene: TRBJ1-5
clone size: NA
CDR3 DNA: TGTGCCAGCAGCTACCAAGGGACAGGGTCCAATCAGCCCCAGCATTTT
CDR3 protein: CASSYQGTGSNQPQHF

CDR3 length: 12
V gene: TRBV18
D gene: NA
J gene: TRBJ1-1
clone size: few
CDR3 DNA: TGTGCCAGCTCATTCCAGAACACTGAAGCTTTCTTT
CDR3 protein: CASSFQNTEAFF

CDR3 length: 15
V gene: TRBV5-6
D gene: TRBD1
J gene: TRBJ1-3
clone size: NA
CDR3 DNA: TGTGCCAGCAGTGCCGCCAGGGGGTCTGGAAACACCATATATTTT
CDR3 protein: CASSAARGSGNTIYF

CDR3 length: 15
V gene: TRBV28
D gene: TRBD1
J gene: TRBJ1-5
clone size: NA
CDR3 DNA: TGTGCCAGCAGTGTAGGGGGGACAGGGGATCAGCCCCAGCATTTT
CDR3 protein: CASSVGGTGDQPQHF

CDR3 length: 16
V gene: TRBV5-5
D gene: TRBD1
J gene: TRBJ1-2
clone size: once
CDR3 DNA: TGTGCCAGCAGCTTGGATTCAGCAGGGGGAACCTATGGCTACACCTTC
CDR3 protein: CASSLDSAGGTYGYTF

CDR3 length: 13
V gene: TRBV12-1
D gene: NA
J gene: TRBJ1-2
clone size: NA
CDR3 DNA: TGTGCCAGCACCCCCCCCGGGGGGGGTGGCTACACCTTC
CDR3 protein: CASTPPGGGGYTF

CDR3 length: 15
V gene: TRBV28
D gene: TRBD2
J gene: TRBJ2-7
clone size: NA
CDR3 DNA: TGTGCCAGCAGTTTATGGACTAGCGGGAACTACGAGCAGTACTTC
CDR3 protein: CASSLWTSGNYEQYF

CDR3 length: 16
V gene: TRBV11-2
D gene: TRBD2
J gene: TRBJ2-1
clone size: NA
CDR3 DNA: TGTGCCAGCCGCCGAGGACTAGCGGGAGGTTACAATGAGCAGTTCTTC
CDR3 protein: CASRRGLAGGYNEQFF

CDR3 length: 14
V gene: TRBV7-2
D gene: NA
J gene: TRBJ1-2
clone size: NA
CDR3 DNA: TGTGCCAGCAGCTTAGTGTCAGGGGACTATGGCTACACCTTC
CDR3 protein: CASSLVSGDYGYTF

CDR3 length: 15
V gene: TRBV6-1
D gene: TRBD2
J gene: TRBJ2-1
clone size: NA
CDR3 DNA: TGTGCCAGCAGTGAATGGCGGGAGCCGTACAATGAGCAGTTCTTC
CDR3 protein: CASSEWREPYNEQFF

CDR3 length: 14
V gene: TRBV7-3
D gene: NA
J gene: TRBJ1-1
clone size: NA
CDR3 DNA: TGTGCCAGCAGCTTACACGGGGAGATCACTGAAGCTTTCTTT
CDR3 protein: CASSLHGEITEAFF

CDR3 length: 13
V gene: TRBV2
D gene: TRBD2
J gene: TRBJ2-1
clone size: once
CDR3 DNA: TGTGCCAGCCGTTCTAGCGGGAGTAATGAGCAGTTCTTC
CDR3 protein: CASRSSGSNEQFF

CDR3 length: 15
V gene: TRBV10-3
D gene: NA
J gene: TRBJ2-7
clone size: NA
CDR3 DNA: TGTGCCATCAGTGAGTCCTCACATCTGACCTACGAGCAGTACTTC
CDR3 protein: CAISESSHLTYEQYF

CDR3 length: 16
V gene: TRBV5-1
D gene: NA
J gene: TRBJ2-1
clone size: NA
CDR3 DNA: TGCGCCAGCAGCTTATCGAGGCGGGACGGTCCTAATGAGCAGTTCTTC
CDR3 protein: CASSLSRRDGPNEQFF

CDR3 length: 15
V gene: TRBV5-6
D gene: TRBD1
J gene: TRBJ1-2
clone size: NA
CDR3 DNA: TGTGCCAGCAGTCCCGTTAGCCAGCCAGGGGGTGGCTACACCTTC
CDR3 protein: CASSPVSQPGGGYTF

CDR3 length: 16
V gene: TRBV19
D gene: TRBD1
J gene: TRBJ1-2
clone size: few
CDR3 DNA: TGTGCCAGTAGCAGGGGACAGGGGCGCGGTAACTATGGCTACACCTTC
CDR3 protein: CASSRGQGRGNYGYTF

CDR3 length: 15
V gene: TRBV18
D gene: NA
J gene: TRBJ1-6
clone size: NA
CDR3 DNA: TGTGCCAGCTCACCACCGAGCGGGATGGGTTCACCCCTCCACTTT
CDR3 protein: CASSPPSGMGSPLHF

CDR3 length: 13
V gene: TRBV5-1
D gene: NA
J gene: TRBJ2-2
clone size: NA
CDR3 DNA: TGCGCCAGCAGCTCAGATAACACCGGGGAGCTGTTTTTT
CDR3 protein: CASSSDNTGELFF

CDR3 length: 15
V gene: TRBV2
D gene: TRBD2
J gene: TRBJ2-1
clone size: NA
CDR3 DNA: TGTGCCAGCAGAATACTACTAGCGGGAGTTTATGAGCAGTTCTTC
CDR3 protein: CASRILLAGVYEQFF

CDR3 length: 16
V gene: TRBV27
D gene: TRBD1
J gene: TRBJ1-2
clone size: NA
CDR3 DNA: TGTGCCAGCAGTTTAATCTCCGGGACAGGCCCCTATGGCTACACCTTC
CDR3 protein: CASSLISGTGPYGYTF

CDR3 length: 14
V gene: TRBV19
D gene: TRBD1
J gene: TRBJ1-2
clone size: NA
CDR3 DNA: TGTGCCAGTAGTCCCGCCCGGGACAGTTTTAGCTACACCTTC
CDR3 protein: CASSPARDSFSYTF

CDR3 length: 17
V gene: TRBV30
D gene: TRBD2
J gene: TRBJ2-1
clone size: NA
CDR3 DNA: TGTGCCTGGAGTGAGACTAGCGGGAGGGTCTCCTACAATGAGCAGTTCTTC
CDR3 protein: CAWSETSGRVSYNEQFF

CDR3 length: 14
V gene: TRBV7-6
D gene: NA
J gene: TRBJ1-6
clone size: NA
CDR3 DNA: TGTGCCAGCAGCTTAGAGGGGCCTAATTCACCCCTCCACTTT
CDR3 protein: CASSLEGPNSPLHF

CDR3 length: 17
V gene: TRBV19
D gene: TRBD2
J gene: TRBJ2-3
clone size: NA
CDR3 DNA: TGTGCCAGTAGTGGGACGTGGCTAGCGGGAAACACAGATACGCAGTATTTT
CDR3 protein: CASSGTWLAGNTDTQYF

CDR3 length: 13
V gene: TRBV15
D gene: NA
J gene: TRBJ1-5
clone size: NA
CDR3 DNA: TGTGCCACCAGCAGAGACAGGGCCCAGCCCCAGCATTTT
CDR3 protein: CATSRDRAQPQHF

CDR3 length: 14
V gene: TRBV10-2
D gene: NA
J gene: TRBJ1-5
clone size: many
CDR3 DNA: TGCGCCAGCAGTGATTGGGGGACTGATCAGCCCCAGCATTTT
CDR3 protein: CASSDWGTDQPQHF